Each of the 3 T cell receptor beta chains below was sequenced from the same sample in a study of cytomegalovirus exposure and HLA in healthy donors. The PCR employed 60 Vbeta primers together with 13 Jbeta primers. TCRdb's table, derived via immunoSEQ multiplex PCR, lists solely in-frame clones and lacks some. The sample lists under 150,000 clones; 82% were seen once. The sequenced sample was PBMCs. The receptors originated from a woman aged 50 to 60 in good health and CMV-seropositive.

The chain has TRBV7-9 and TRBJ1-1; D may be TRBD1 (5 bases). The CDR3 has 14 residues. Germline V lookup: CDR1 SEHNR, CDR2 FQNEAQ (reference sequence). V lost 2 bases and J 4 bases, leaving 11 bases between the germline ends. The CDR3 protein is CASSLWQGGTEAFF. In nucleotides, the CDR3 is TGTGCCAGCAGCTTATGGCAGGGAGGCACTGAAGCTTTCTTT. Based on the CDR3 plus reference TRBV7-9 and TRBJ1-1, the full variable domain is DTGVSQNPRHKITKRGQNVTFRCDPISEHNRLYWYRQTLGQGPEFLTYFQNEAQLEKSRLLSDRFSAERPKGSFSTLEIQRTEQGDSAMYLCASSLWQGGTEAFFGQGTRLTVV.

The V call is TRBV10-1, the J call TRBJ2-1, with D hard to call. The CDR3 contains 16 residues. Trimming stripped 3 bases from V and 4 bases from J, with 16 bases between. Looked up from germline, CDR1 is WNHNN and CDR2 is SYGVQD (reference sequence). CDR3 nucleotide sequence: TGCGCCAGCAGTGACCGAAGAGCCCCTTGGTACAATGAGCAGTTCTTC. Residues: CASSDRRAPWYNEQFF.

The V gene is TRBV18, the J gene TRBJ1-5; D unclear. This CDR3 has 14 residues. V gave up 2 bases and J gave up 5 bases, with 10 bases separating them. The germline V gene encodes CDR1 KGHSH and CDR2 LQKENI. The CDR3 loop is CASSPAEGDQPQHF. CDR3 DNA sequence: TGTGCCAGCTCACCAGCGGAAGGCGATCAGCCCCAGCATTTT.